Below, 26 T cell receptor beta chains from the same sample are listed, as sequenced in a study of T cells after yellow fever vaccination. TCRdb re-called the 5' RACE reads through MiXCR, storing one row per CDR3 protein. The data show about 130,000 distinct CDR3 sequences, under 9% seen once. The sequenced sample was CD8+ T cells sorted from PBMCs, obtained on the day of the yellow fever booster vaccination. These receptors were obtained from a young man who received the YFV17D yellow fever vaccine.

V gene TRBV20-1 combines with J gene TRBJ1-2, with D perhaps TRBD1 (6 bases). This CDR3 has 15 residues. Germline V CDR1 and CDR2: DFQATT, SNEGSKA (reference sequence). The V and J ends lost 1 base and 3 bases respectively, with 15 bases between them. The CDR3 region is CSARGHGQKDYGYTF. The CDR3 DNA reads TGCAGTGCTAGAGGCCATGGACAGAAGGACTATGGCTACACCTTC.

This clonotype came up a few times. The V gene is TRBV2, the J gene TRBJ2-1; either TRBD1 or TRBD2 may supply D (6 bases each). Germline V gene data show CDR1 as SNHLY and CDR2 as FYNNEI. CDR3 size: 17 residues. V lost 3 bases and J lost 6, with 21 bases in between. The CDR3 region has the DNA TGTGCCAGCAGTGAGGGAAAGGGGGGCAGGCGGTCCAATGAGCAGTTCTTC. Encoded protein: CASSEGKGGRRSNEQFF.

The genes are TRBV7-2 and TRBJ1-1; D unclear. The V gene's germline CDR1 is SGHTA and CDR2 FQGNSA. V was trimmed by 2 bases and J by 7 bases, leaving 8 bases between them. The CDR3 is 12 amino acids. CDR3: CASSLNTVEAFF. For the CDR3, the DNA is TGTGCCAGCAGCTTAAACACCGTTGAAGCTTTCTTT.

This clonotype was seen ten or more times. CDR3 region: CSAGRDRNSYEQYF. For the CDR3, the DNA is TGCAGTGCCGGCCGGGACAGGAACTCCTACGAGCAGTACTTC. This sequence joins TRBV20-1 and TRBJ2-7; 8 bases fit TRBD1. Trimming cost V 6 bases and J 0 bases; bases outside gene matches: 7. The CDR3 extends over 14 amino acids. Germline values: CDR1 DFQATT, CDR2 SNEGSKA (reference sequence).

This clonotype was counted ten times or more. The rearrangement uses TRBV20-1 and TRBJ2-5, with D possibly being TRBD2 (6 bases). The CDR3 spans 14 residues. V lost 6 bases and J lost 3, with 17 bases in between. Germline assignment: CDR1 DFQATT and CDR2 SNEGSKA (reference sequence). CDR3 amino acids: CSAAGAGLEETQYF. The CDR3 DNA follows: TGCAGTGCAGCTGGGGCGGGGCTCGAAGAGACCCAGTACTTC.

This clonotype was recorded a few times. The genes are TRBV29-1 and TRBJ2-2, with a tentative D call TRBD1 (6 bases). Germline values: CDR1 SQVTM, CDR2 ANQGSEA. V lost 2 bases and J lost 3, with 10 bases in between. The CDR3 length is 14 residues. CDR3 in amino acids: CSVEPGEYTGELFF. CDR3 DNA: TGCAGCGTTGAACCAGGGGAATACACCGGGGAGCTGTTTTTT.

In its sample, this clonotype was seen a few times. The J gene is TRBJ2-3, the V gene TRBV20-1, with D maybe TRBD1 (6 bases). Germline V gene data show CDR1 as DFQATT and CDR2 as SNEGSKA (reference sequence). This CDR3 has 13 amino acids. Trimming took 3 bases from V and 7 from J, leaving 14 bases between them. CDR3 loop: CSARSLGQNTQYF. CDR3 coding DNA: TGCAGTGCTAGGTCACTGGGACAAAATACGCAGTATTTT.

This clonotype was detected only a few times. The V gene is TRBV6-5, the J gene TRBJ2-7; D gene unclear. The CDR3 runs to 13 residues. The V and J ends lost 6 bases and 4 bases respectively, with 13 bases between them. Germline assignment: CDR1 MNHEY and CDR2 SVGAGI. CDR3 sequence (DNA): TGTGCCAGCAGGATATCGGGCGCGTACGAGCAGTACTTC. This codes for CASRISGAYEQYF.

This clonotype was seen only a few times. In DNA form, the CDR3 reads TGTGCCACCAGCAGGACCCCTCAGGGGGCCCAAGAGACCCAGTACTTC. Translation: CATSRTPQGAQETQYF. This chain connects TRBV15 to TRBJ2-5, with 8 bases identical to TRBD1. The junction had 7 bases not matched to a gene; V was cut back by 3 bases and J by 1 base. This CDR3 comprises 16 residues. CDR1 and CDR2 from the germline V gene are LNHNV and YYDKDF (reference sequence).

This clonotype was picked up a small number of times. The chain couples TRBV2 to TRBJ2-7; 7 positions match TRBD2. This CDR3 region has 14 residues. Germline CDR1 is SNHLY and CDR2 is FYNNEI. After removal of 6 bases from V and 4 bases from J, the junction contained 9 bases not matched to a gene. The DNA of the CDR3 is TGTGCCAGCAGGGGAGGGACCCTAGGATACGAGCAGTACTTC. Amino acid sequence: CASRGGTLGYEQYF.

This clonotype showed up many times. This chain links TRBV19 with TRBJ2-1, with 8 bases fitting TRBD1. The germline V gene encodes CDR1 LNHDA and CDR2 SQIVND (reference sequence). The V and J ends lost 4 bases and 5 bases, in that order; junction bases with no gene match: 7. This CDR3 spans 15 amino acids. The chain's CDR3 is CASSKETGVHNEQFF. The CDR3 DNA reads as TGTGCCAGTAGTAAGGAGACAGGGGTCCACAATGAGCAGTTCTTC.

This clonotype has only one observation. The V gene is TRBV4-3, the J gene TRBJ1-1; a weak D match, TRBD1 (5 bases). Per germline, CDR1 LGHNA and CDR2 YSLEER. Trimming pared 0 bases from V and 0 bases from J, leaving 8 bases between. The CDR3 has 15 residues. CDR3 DNA sequence: TGCGCCAGCAGCCAAGACCCGGGGGTGAACACTGAAGCTTTCTTT. It is translated as CASSQDPGVNTEAFF.

This clonotype was counted only a few times. V gene TRBV29-1 combines with J gene TRBJ2-5; 12 bases agree with TRBD2. V lost 3 bases, J lost 2 bases, and 1 base stayed unmatched. The CDR3 length is 14 residues. Germline CDR1 and CDR2: SQVTM and ANQGSEA. Written as DNA, the CDR3 is TGCAGCGTTGAGCTAGCGGGGGGGCAAGAGACCCAGTACTTC. Encoded protein: CSVELAGGQETQYF. The whole variable domain, filled in from reference TRBV29-1 and TRBJ2-5, reads SAVISQKPSRDICQRGTSLTIQCQVDSQVTMMFWYRQQPGQSLTLIATANQGSEATYESGFVIDKFPISRPNLTFSTLTVSNMSPEDSSIYLCSVELAGGQETQYFGPGTRLLVL.

There are a few counts of this clonotype. The gene calls are TRBV29-1 and TRBJ2-3, with D hard to call. V shed 7 bases and J shed 2 bases, with 16 bases lying between them. Germline V gene sequence: CDR1 SQVTM, CDR2 ANQGSEA. The CDR3 runs 14 residues. The CDR3 sequence: CSDGLAEHTDTQYF. CDR3 nucleotides: TGCAGCGACGGTTTGGCGGAGCACACAGATACGCAGTATTTT.

The V gene is TRBV20-1, the J gene TRBJ2-7; 9 nucleotides match TRBD1. Germline values: CDR1 DFQATT, CDR2 SNEGSKA (reference sequence). V lost 4 bases, J lost 3 bases, and 7 bases stayed unmatched. There are 14 residues in the CDR3. The CDR3 coding sequence is TGCAGTGCTATCAGGACAGGGGCTGGCTACGAGCAGTACTTC. It specifies CSAIRTGAGYEQYF.

This clonotype was seen a few times. The chain links TRBV7-8 to TRBJ1-4; no reliable D call. Germline CDR1 and CDR2: SGHVS and FQNEAQ. CDR3 length: 16 residues. The ends were cut back, 0 bases at V and 5 bases at J, with 13 bases in the middle. This chain's CDR3 is CASSLAVGSENEKLFF. In nucleotides, the CDR3 is TGTGCCAGCAGCTTAGCGGTTGGATCCGAAAATGAAAAACTGTTTTTT.

V and J are TRBV29-1 and TRBJ2-6; D is uncertain. There are 16 residues in the CDR3. The V gene lost 1 base and the J gene lost 2 bases, with 12 bases spanning the gap. Germline lookup yields CDR1 SQVTM and CDR2 ANQGSEA. This CDR3 is CSVEGLQSTGANVLTF. CDR3 DNA sequence: TGCAGCGTTGAAGGGTTACAGAGTACTGGGGCCAACGTCCTGACTTTC.

CDR3 amino acids: CASSRRHHLRTDTQYF. The CDR3 bases are TGTGCCAGCAGCAGGAGACATCACCTCCGCACAGATACGCAGTATTTT. This chain uses TRBV21-1 with TRBJ2-3; TRBD2 is the table's D call, not checked against the DNA. TRBV21-1 is a recognized pseudogene. This CDR3 spans 16 amino acids.

The chain combines TRBV24-1 with TRBJ1-1; D perhaps matches TRBD1 (6 bases). The germline V gene has CDR1 KGHDR and CDR2 SFDVKD. The CDR3 has 12 residues. V was cut by 4 bases and J by 8 bases, with 10 bases left in between. The CDR3 loop is CATSDFGQEAFF. The CDR3 DNA is TGTGCCACCAGTGACTTTGGACAGGAAGCTTTCTTT.

This clonotype came up a few times. The V gene is TRBV6-2 or TRBV6-3, the J gene TRBJ2-2; 7 positions agree with TRBD1. The length of the CDR3 is 14 residues. J lost 7 bases, V lost 7 bases, and 9 bases had no gene match. Germline V lookup: CDR1 MNHEY, CDR2 SVGEGT. CDR3 residues: CASTLLGQLGELFF. CDR3 bases: TGTGCCAGCACCCTCCTGGGACAGCTCGGGGAGCTGTTTTTT.

The chain recombines TRBV7-2 with TRBJ2-1; D is unclear. This CDR3 region has 16 residues. Germline CDR1 and CDR2: SGHTA and FQGNSA. V shed 4 bases and J shed 2 bases, with 15 bases lying between them. The CDR3 sequence is CASSSGPAFPYNEQFF. The CDR3 nucleotides are TGTGCCAGCAGCTCGGGCCCCGCGTTCCCCTACAATGAGCAGTTCTTC. The full variable domain, completed using reference TRBV7-2 and TRBJ2-1, is GAGVSQSPSNKVTEKGKDVELRCDPISGHTALYWYRQSLGQGLEFLIYFQGNSAPDKSGLPSDRFSAERTGGSVSTLTIQRTQQEDSAVYLCASSSGPAFPYNEQFFGPGTRLTVL.

This clonotype was counted between two and nine times. This chain joins TRBV14 and TRBJ2-7, with 7 bases aligning to TRBD2. The V segment lost 4 bases and the J segment 3 bases; nucleotides outside the gene matches: 6. CDR1 is SGHDN and CDR2 is FVKESK in the germline V gene. This CDR3 region has 14 residues. The CDR3 DNA sequence: TGTGCCAGCAGCCGCGGGGGAGGGCTCTACGAGCAGTACTTC. Translated: CASSRGGGLYEQYF.

There are many counts of this clonotype. The chain joins TRBV4-3 to TRBJ1-6; D is undetermined. Germline V CDR1 and CDR2: LGHNA, YSLEER. Trimming took 0 bases from V and 9 from J, leaving 12 bases between them. CDR3 length: 15 amino acids. The CDR3 bases are TGCGCCAGCAGCCAAGACTCCACTCCTAGTTCACCCCTCCACTTT. Translating gives CASSQDSTPSSPLHF.

This clonotype has just a few counts. CDR3 residues: CASSQGSQGAREQYF. The CDR3 coding sequence is TGCGCCAGCAGCCAAGGAAGTCAGGGGGCTCGGGAGCAGTACTTC. This chain joins TRBV4-1 and TRBJ2-7; 8 bases line up with TRBD1. This CDR3 region has 15 residues. V was clipped by 1 base and J by 7 bases; unmatched bases: 9. CDR1 MGHRA and CDR2 YSYEKL come from the germline V gene.

This clonotype was seen a few times. The chain recombines TRBV4-3 with TRBJ2-3, with no clear D. Germline values: CDR1 LGHNA, CDR2 YSLEER. The V and J ends lost 4 bases and 2 bases respectively, with 4 bases between them. This CDR3 is 12 amino acids long. CDR3 DNA: TGCGCCAGCAGCCGAAACACAGATACGCAGTATTTT. This sequence encodes CASSRNTDTQYF.

V usage is TRBV5-1 and J usage is TRBJ1-2; TRBD1 matches at 7 bases. Per germline, CDR1 SGHRS and CDR2 YFSETQ. J was trimmed by 1 base and V by 7 bases; bases with no gene match: 10. CDR3 length: 15 residues. The CDR3 region is CASSPGQALNYGYTF. Written as DNA, the CDR3 is TGCGCCAGCTCCCCTGGACAGGCCCTTAACTATGGCTACACCTTC.